Following are 31 T cell receptor beta chains from one sample sequenced in a study of CD8+CD57+ T cells in acquired aplastic anemia. Researchers used genomic DNA as the template to profile TCR beta VDJ and CDR3. TCRdb redid the calling of the reads with MiXCR, one entry per CDR3 protein. The data show approximately 200,000 distinct CDR3 sequences, approximately 60% seen once. Material: sorted CD4+, CD8+, or CD8+CD57+ T cells (not recorded which) from PBMCs. Source of these receptors: a human donor in good health.

This sequence joins TRBV20-1 and TRBJ2-7; 8 bases agree with TRBD2. The trim removed 4 bases at V and 6 bases at J, leaving 5 bases unmatched. The germline CDR1 and CDR2 sequences are DFQATT and SNEGSKA (reference sequence). This CDR3 comprises 12 residues. The CDR3 protein is CSAIGTRGEQYF. The DNA for the CDR3 is TGCAGTGCTATCGGGACTAGGGGCGAGCAGTACTTC.

This sequence joins TRBV19 and TRBJ1-1; no clear D gene. Trimming left V 1 base short and J 4 bases short, with 10 bases between. This CDR3 comprises 14 residues. The germline CDR1 and CDR2 sequences are LNHDA and SQIVND (reference sequence). The CDR3 reads CASSIAPGLTEAFF. The CDR3 DNA follows: TGTGCCAGTAGTATAGCACCAGGACTCACTGAAGCTTTCTTT.

This clonotype came up a few times. The chain has TRBV20-1 and TRBJ2-7; D unresolved. Trimming pared 1 base from V and 1 base from J, leaving 8 bases between. This CDR3 contains 13 residues. CDR1 is DFQATT, CDR2 SNEGSKA, per germline (reference sequence). The CDR3 region is CSARGPLSYEQYF. DNA for the CDR3: TGCAGTGCTAGAGGTCCTCTATCCTACGAGCAGTACTTC.

The chain links TRBV9 to TRBJ1-6; D gene ambiguous. The CDR3 contains 14 residues. Germline assignment: CDR1 SGDLS and CDR2 YYNGEE. V lost 0 bases, J lost 12 bases, and 13 bases lay in between. CDR3 bases: TGTGCCAGCAGCGTAGCTGAGGCTAGCGGACCCCTCCACTTT. Amino acid sequence: CASSVAEASGPLHF.

V gene TRBV7-3 combines with J gene TRBJ1-6; D is unresolved. Germline CDR1 and CDR2: SGHTA and FQGTGA. V was trimmed by 5 bases and J by 7 bases, leaving 15 bases between them. The CDR3 totals 15 residues. In DNA form, the CDR3 reads TGTGCCAGCAGCCGAGTCTACCAAAAAAATTCACCCCTCCACTTT. Protein sequence: CASSRVYQKNSPLHF.

This clonotype was observed a few times. A much larger clonotype is one base distant, so this may be a read error. J is TRBJ2-7 and V is TRBV4-3; the match to TRBD2 covers 7 bases. TRBJ2-1 matches the DNA end more closely, so the J call is doubtful. The length of the CDR3 is 16 residues. Germline V gene data show CDR1 as LGHNA and CDR2 as YSLEER. The CDR3 bases are TGCGCCAGCAGCAAGAGGGGCGGGAGCTCTTCCTACGAGCAGTTCTTC. It codes for CASSKRGGSSSYEQFF.

This clonotype was picked up many times. J is TRBJ2-3 and V is TRBV5-1, with 7 bases aligning to TRBD1. V lost 4 bases, J lost 0 bases, and 5 bases stayed unmatched. Germline V gives CDR1 SGHRS, CDR2 YFSETQ. This CDR3 is 15 amino acids long. The CDR3 spells CASSAGTASTDTQYF. The DNA for the CDR3 is TGCGCCAGCAGCGCCGGGACAGCTAGCACAGATACGCAGTATTTT.

This clonotype occurred a few times. The chain has TRBV19 and TRBJ2-6; possible D gene TRBD2, 5 bases. This CDR3 spans 14 amino acids. Germline CDR1 is LNHDA and CDR2 is SQIVND (reference sequence). Trimming pared 5 bases from V and 1 base from J, leaving 6 bases between. The CDR3 DNA is TGTGCCAGTAGTCGGACTTCTGGGGCCAACGTCCTGACTTTC. Translation: CASSRTSGANVLTF.

The V and J genes are TRBV9 and TRBJ2-4; weak D call: TRBD1 (6 bases). Germline CDR1 and CDR2: SGDLS and YYNGEE. V gave up 0 bases and J gave up 3 bases, with 13 bases separating them. The CDR3 length is 16 residues. The CDR3 sequence: CASSVAEGVGKNIQYF. The CDR3 bases are TGTGCCAGCAGCGTAGCCGAGGGGGTAGGCAAAAACATTCAGTACTTC.

The chain employs TRBV29-1 and TRBJ1-2; no definite D call. The CDR3 totals 12 residues. Germline assignment: CDR1 SQVTM and CDR2 ANQGSEA. V was shortened by 2 bases and J by 2 bases, with 6 bases between the two germline ends. CDR3 loop: CSVETWNYGYTF. The CDR3 DNA reads as TGCAGCGTTGAAACTTGGAACTATGGCTACACCTTC.

There are many counts of this clonotype. V is TRBV20-1 and J is TRBJ2-3, with D possibly TRBD2 on 5 matching bases. Trimming took 5 bases from V and 6 from J, leaving 15 bases between them. In germline, CDR1 is DFQATT, CDR2 SNEGSKA (reference sequence). This CDR3 is built from 13 residues. The CDR3 region has the DNA TGCAGTGCTGAGACGGGGTTGGAGGATACGCAGTATTTT. This gives the protein CSAETGLEDTQYF.

The chain recombines TRBV7-3 with TRBJ1-3; the D is unclear. The CDR3 consists of 15 residues. Trimming took off 5 bases at V and 0 bases at J, with 11 bases between the two ends. Germline CDR1 SGHTA, CDR2 FQGTGA. The CDR3 DNA reads TGTGCCAGCAGCACCGGACCGCACTCTGGAAACACCATATATTTT. It specifies CASSTGPHSGNTIYF.

This clonotype has just a few counts. The rearrangement joins TRBV20-1 to TRBJ2-7; 8 bases are shared with TRBD1. The CDR3 loop spans 13 amino acids. The trim removed 5 bases at V and 0 bases at J, leaving 3 bases unmatched. Per the germline V gene, CDR1 is DFQATT and CDR2 is SNEGSKA (reference sequence). The CDR3: CSAQDRDSYEQYF. The CDR3 coding sequence is TGCAGTGCTCAGGACAGGGACTCCTACGAGCAGTACTTC.

The rearrangement joins TRBV10-3 to TRBJ1-1; D not certain. CDR1 and CDR2 (germline): ENHRY, SYGVKD. The CDR3 consists of 12 residues. Trimming took off 10 bases at V and 4 bases at J, with 13 bases between the two ends. Here the CDR3 DNA reads TGTGCCAGCAGCCGAGGCCCCACTGAAGCTTTCTTT. Protein product: CASSRGPTEAFF.

The chain is built from TRBV20-1 and TRBJ1-2, with a weak D call TRBD1 (5 bases). The V end lost 3 bases, the J end lost 7 bases, and 12 bases lay between the germline ends. CDR3 length: 12 residues. Germline-derived CDR1 and CDR2 are DFQATT and SNEGSKA (reference sequence). CDR3 residues: CSASPGGGGYTF. In DNA, the CDR3 is TGCAGTGCTAGCCCTGGGGGTGGTGGCTACACCTTC.

In this sample, this clonotype turned up a few times. The gene calls are TRBV29-1 and TRBJ2-2, with TRBD2 identical over 11 bases. The CDR3 is made up of 13 amino acids. The V gene end was trimmed by 7 bases and the J gene end by 6 bases; junction bases not matched to a gene: 4. Germline CDR1 reads SQVTM; CDR2 reads ANQGSEA. The CDR3 is CSGHSGGAGELFF. DNA of the CDR3: TGCAGCGGACATAGCGGGGGGGCCGGGGAGCTGTTTTTT.

Turning to this clonotype: Germline is not matched at one junction end, which may reflect a read error. The V call is TRBV20-1, the J call TRBJ2-7, with D perhaps TRBD1 or TRBD2 (5 bases each). In germline, CDR1 is DFQATT, CDR2 SNEGSKA (reference sequence). The CDR3 has 12 residues. This CDR3 is CSTSEQGNEQHF. The CDR3 nucleotides are TGCAGTACTAGTGAGCAGGGTAACGAGCAGCACTTC.

This clonotype was counted ten times or more. The chain links TRBV5-1 to TRBJ2-7; 8 positions agree with TRBD1. The germline gives CDR1 SGHRS, CDR2 YFSETQ. The CDR3 loop spans 15 amino acids. The V and J ends lost 4 bases and 4 bases, in that order; junction bases with no gene match: 10. CDR3 sequence reads: CASSDRDRNSYEQYF. The CDR3 nucleotides are TGCGCCAGCAGCGACCGGGACAGGAATTCTTACGAGCAGTACTTC. The whole variable domain, remainder taken from reference TRBV5-1 and TRBJ2-7, is KAGVTQTPRYLIKTRGQQVTLSCSPISGHRSVSWYQQTPGQGLQFLFEYFSETQRNKGNFPGRFSGRQFSNSRSEMNVSTLELGDSALYLCASSDRDRNSYEQYFGPGTRLTVT.

V and J are TRBV2 and TRBJ2-4, with 9 bases aligning to TRBD1. Germline trimming cut 2 bases from V and 6 bases from J; bases unmatched to any gene: 2. CDR1 SNHLY and CDR2 FYNNEI come from the germline V gene. The CDR3 loop spans 14 amino acids. For the CDR3, the DNA is TGTGCCAGCAGTGAAATACAGGGGGCAAACATTCAGTACTTC. This encodes CASSEIQGANIQYF.

V usage is TRBV19 and J usage is TRBJ1-1; possible D gene TRBD1, 5 bases. V was pared by 7 bases and J by 4 bases, with 16 bases between. The CDR3 totals 14 residues. Per the germline V gene, CDR1 is LNHDA and CDR2 is SQIVND (reference sequence). The CDR3 is CASKWGPGITEAFF. The CDR3 bases are TGTGCCAGTAAATGGGGCCCAGGCATCACTGAAGCTTTCTTT.

This clonotype was seen ten or more times. This chain links TRBV7-8 with TRBJ1-6; a possible D gene is TRBD1 (5 bases). The V gene lost 4 bases and the J gene lost 2 bases, with 18 bases spanning the gap. The CDR3 runs to 18 residues. The germline CDR1 and CDR2 sequences are SGHVS and FQNEAQ. The DNA of the CDR3 is TGTGCCAGCAGCTCCCAGTCTGGGGGATGGGCCTATAATTCACCCCTCCACTTT. Translated: CASSSQSGGWAYNSPLHF.

J is TRBJ2-1 and V is TRBV20-1; D tentatively reads TRBD1 or TRBD2 (5 bases each). Trimming removed 0 bases at V and 6 bases at J, with 12 bases between. The CDR3 extends over 14 amino acids. Looked up from germline, CDR1 is DFQATT and CDR2 is SNEGSKA (reference sequence). CDR3 sequence: CSARDRSGTNEQFF. CDR3 DNA: TGCAGTGCTAGAGATCGATCAGGGACCAATGAGCAGTTCTTC.

This clonotype was found once. The V and J genes are TRBV20-1 and TRBJ1-1; D unresolved. The CDR3 is 12 amino acids. V gave up 0 bases and J gave up 11 bases, with 13 bases separating them. From germline, CDR1 is DFQATT and CDR2 SNEGSKA (reference sequence). As DNA, the CDR3 is TGCAGTGCTAGAGATCCTTGGTGGGAGGCTTTCTTT. Translated: CSARDPWWEAFF.

The chain recombines TRBV9 with TRBJ2-7, with TRBD2 matching 9 bases. The CDR3 spans 14 residues. The trim removed 5 bases at V and 9 bases at J, leaving 12 bases unmatched. Germline V gene lookup returns CDR1 SGDLS and CDR2 YYNGEE. CDR3 protein: CASRYAGGARGQYF. The CDR3 nucleotides read TGTGCCAGCAGATACGCGGGGGGGGCGCGCGGGCAGTACTTC.

This clonotype was recorded at least ten times. The chain combines TRBV7-6 with TRBJ2-1, with 10 bases aligning to TRBD1. The CDR3 sequence is 16 residues long. Germline V lookup: CDR1 SGHVS, CDR2 FNYEAQ. The V segment lost 5 bases and the J segment 4 bases; nucleotides outside the gene matches: 8. The CDR3 nucleotides are TGTGCCAGCAGCCGAGGGACAGGGGCTGGGTACAATGAGCAGTTCTTC. Its translation is CASSRGTGAGYNEQFF.

The chain couples TRBV7-9 to TRBJ2-5; 9 bases are a match to TRBD2. J was trimmed by 1 base and V by 4 bases; bases with no gene match: 10. The CDR3 totals 17 residues. Germline V gives CDR1 SEHNR, CDR2 FQNEAQ (reference sequence). CDR3: CASSSAGAGGLQETQYF. CDR3 bases: TGTGCCAGCAGCTCAGCCGGAGCGGGGGGACTCCAAGAGACCCAGTACTTC.

This clonotype appeared many times. The chain joins TRBV12-3 or TRBV12-4 to TRBJ1-1, with D hard to call. Trimming removed 8 bases at V and 0 bases at J, with 16 bases between. CDR3 length: 15 amino acids. The CDR3 reads CASVLSGDLNTEAFF. The CDR3 nucleotides are TGTGCCAGCGTCTTATCGGGAGACCTGAACACTGAAGCTTTCTTT.

This clonotype was recorded at least ten times. This chain connects TRBV11-2 to TRBJ2-7; 7 bases are a match to TRBD2. CDR1 and CDR2 from the germline V gene are SGHAT and FQNNGV. The CDR3 is 14 amino acids. J gave up 4 bases and V 6 bases, and 9 bases lay outside the gene matches. In nucleotides, the CDR3 is TGTGCCAGCAGTCGTGGGGGGGTAGTATACGAGCAGTACTTC. It encodes CASSRGGVVYEQYF.

This sequence joins TRBV29-1 and TRBJ1-1, with a tentative D call TRBD1 (5 bases). Trimming took 8 bases from V and 1 from J, leaving 20 bases between them. Germline V gene sequence: CDR1 SQVTM, CDR2 ANQGSEA. The CDR3 extends over 15 amino acids. CDR3 nucleotide sequence: TGCAGCAGCCAAGAACAGACAGATGCGAACACTGAAGCTTTCTTT. Translating gives CSSQEQTDANTEAFF.

The chain has TRBV7-2 and TRBJ2-2; tentative D call: TRBD2 (5 bases). CDR3 length: 15 residues. The V gene lost 5 bases and the J gene lost 4 bases, with 14 bases spanning the gap. In germline, CDR1 is SGHTA, CDR2 FQGNSA. The DNA of the CDR3 is TGTGCCAGCAGCGAAAGGACTTCGGGCACCGGGGAGCTGTTTTTT. Residues: CASSERTSGTGELFF.

The chain is built from TRBV2 and TRBJ1-6, with D unclear. Germline CDR1 reads SNHLY; CDR2 reads FYNNEI. V was cut by 3 bases and J by 2 bases, with 8 bases left in between. CDR3 size: 15 residues. The CDR3 sequence is CASSDPDTYNSPLHF. The CDR3 DNA reads as TGTGCCAGCAGTGATCCAGATACCTATAATTCACCCCTCCACTTT.